These T cell receptor beta chains were read from a single sample in a study of radiotherapy plus CTLA-4 blockade in lung cancer. The table came from immunoSEQ multiplex PCR; TCRdb's copy has only in-frame clones and leaves some out. In the table there are around 70,000 clones, about four fifths of which are singletons. The source was peripheral blood, collected from a patient treated with radiotherapy plus ipilimumab. The source is a human donor with non-small cell lung cancer who had a partial response to radiotherapy plus ipilimumab. CDR3s include the opening cysteine and the closing phenylalanine or tryptophan. Each record gives: D gene, clone size, V gene, J gene, CDR3 protein, CDR3 DNA. The D gene is left open where the match is weak. Part of the rows lack a size; the others show once, few, many or a class for expanded clones.

>-|-|TRBV11-2|TRBJ2-7
CASSLGRGTVRGEQYF
TGTGCCAGCAGCTTAGGGAGGGGGACAGTCCGTGGGGAGCAGTACTTC
>-|-|TRBV7-3|TRBJ2-6
CASSSNSGAGANVLTF
TGTGCCAGCAGCAGTAATTCTGGAGCTGGGGCCAACGTCCTGACTTTC
>-|-|TRBV9|TRBJ1-2
CASSVGADSSMHYGYTF
TGTGCCAGCAGCGTAGGGGCGGACAGTAGCATGCACTATGGCTACACCTTC
>-|-|TRBV6-4|TRBJ2-7
CASSAAFEGTYEQYF
TGTGCCAGCAGCGCGGCCTTTGAGGGTACCTACGAGCAGTACTTC
>-|-|TRBV15|TRBJ2-2
CATSRGQGGAGELFF
TGTGCCACCAGCAGAGGCCAGGGGGGCGCCGGGGAGCTGTTTTTT
>TRBD1|-|TRBV28|TRBJ1-2
CASRLQGSDGYTF
TGTGCCAGCAGATTACAGGGGAGCGATGGCTACACCTTC
>TRBD1|-|TRBV30|TRBJ2-1
CAGTGGDEQFF
TGTGCTGGGACAGGGGGGGATGAGCAGTTCTTC
>TRBD1|-|TRBV9|TRBJ1-3
CASSDQGAAGNTIYF
TGTGCCAGCAGCGATCAGGGGGCTGCCGGAAACACCATATATTTT
>-|-|TRBV5-1|TRBJ2-2
CASNAHGETGELFF
TGCGCCAGCAACGCCCACGGGGAGACCGGGGAGCTGTTTTTT
>TRBD2|once|TRBV9|TRBJ2-3
CASSALAGEEDTQYF
TGTGCCAGCAGCGCACTAGCGGGAGAGGAGGATACGCAGTATTTT
>TRBD2|-|TRBV7-2|TRBJ2-3
CASSPQAGGLTDTQYF
TGTGCCAGCAGCCCCCAAGCGGGAGGTCTCACAGATACGCAGTATTTT
>-|-|TRBV9|TRBJ2-6
CASSVVGSGANVLTF
TGTGCCAGCAGCGTAGTCGGCTCTGGGGCCAACGTCCTGACTTTC
>-|-|TRBV19|TRBJ2-5
CASSPPPGLYQETQYF
TGTGCCAGTAGCCCCCCTCCGGGACTCTACCAAGAGACCCAGTACTTC
>-|-|TRBV28|TRBJ1-5
CASSPAGAAPEPQHF
TGTGCCAGCAGCCCCGCAGGGGCGGCCCCCGAGCCCCAGCATTTT
>-|-|TRBV7-9|TRBJ2-7
CASNSGSYEQYF
TGTGCCAGCAACTCGGGATCCTACGAGCAGTACTTC
>TRBD1|once|TRBV5-6|TRBJ1-2
CASSFPQGDGYTF
TGTGCCAGCAGCTTCCCACAGGGGGATGGCTACACCTTC
>TRBD2|-|TRBV6-4|TRBJ2-3
CASSTGLAGNTQYF
TGTGCCAGCAGTACAGGCCTAGCGGGAAATACGCAGTATTTT
>-|-|TRBV29-1|TRBJ1-2
CSVRLGYGYTF
TGCAGCGTTCGCCTCGGGTATGGCTACACCTTC
>TRBD1|-|TRBV18|TRBJ1-1
CASSDRGSGEAFF
TGTGCCAGCTCCGACAGGGGGTCAGGTGAAGCTTTCTTT
>TRBD1|-|TRBV9|TRBJ1-2
CASSVGTGGGGYTF
TGTGCCAGCAGCGTAGGGACAGGGGGAGGTGGCTACACCTTC
>TRBD1|-|TRBV28|TRBJ2-7
CASNYPAGTGTIEQYF
TGTGCCAGCAACTATCCAGCCGGGACAGGGACTATCGAGCAGTACTTC
>TRBD1|-|TRBV4-2|TRBJ1-1
CASSRPGQKNTEAFF
TGTGCCAGCAGCCGTCCGGGACAGAAGAACACTGAAGCTTTCTTT
>-|-|TRBV11-2|TRBJ2-7
CASSLVIPRRGATYEQYF
TGTGCCAGCAGCTTAGTAATTCCCCGCAGGGGCGCGACCTACGAGCAGTACTTC
>-|-|TRBV28|TRBJ1-5
CASSAGAGASNQPQHF
TGTGCCAGCAGCGCGGGAGCGGGGGCTAGTAATCAGCCCCAGCATTTT
>-|once|TRBV18|TRBJ2-1
CASPSTRDNEQFF
TGTGCCAGCCCATCCACTCGGGACAATGAGCAGTTCTTC
>TRBD1|-|TRBV7-2|TRBJ1-2
CASSPPGQKGGYTF
TGTGCCAGCAGCCCACCGGGACAGAAGGGCGGCTACACCTTC
>-|-|TRBV2|TRBJ2-2
CASRDGWDTNTGELFF
TGTGCCAGCAGGGACGGCTGGGACACAAACACCGGGGAGCTGTTTTTT
>-|-|TRBV5-1|TRBJ1-2
CASSLRFGGNYGYTF
TGCGCCAGCAGCTTAAGGTTCGGAGGGAACTATGGCTACACCTTC
>TRBD1|-|TRBV4-2|TRBJ1-1
CASSSTGGSGEAFF
TGTGCCAGCAGCAGCACAGGGGGAAGTGGTGAAGCTTTCTTT
>-|-|TRBV19|TRBJ1-1
CASRSLGTQRGAFF
TGTGCCAGTCGGTCCCTCGGGACTCAAAGGGGAGCTTTCTTT
>TRBD1|few|TRBV4-1|TRBJ2-7
CASSQTGTGVYEQYF
TGCGCCAGCAGCCAAACCGGGACAGGGGTATACGAGCAGTACTTC
>TRBD1|-|TRBV7-9|TRBJ1-2
CASSQFGTGVYGYTF
TGTGCCAGCAGCCAATTCGGGACAGGGGTGTATGGCTACACCTTC
>-|-|TRBV30|TRBJ2-1
CAWSGSSYNEQFF
TGTGCCTGGAGCGGGAGCTCCTACAATGAGCAGTTCTTC
>-|-|TRBV7-9|TRBJ1-2
CASSFRDTQPYGYTF
TGTGCCAGCAGCTTTAGGGACACCCAACCCTATGGCTACACCTTC
>TRBD1|-|TRBV9|TRBJ2-6
CASSVGQGGTGANVLTF
TGTGCCAGCAGCGTCGGACAGGGGGGGACTGGGGCCAACGTCCTGACTTTC
>-|-|TRBV18|TRBJ2-2
CASSLQGSGTGELFF
TGTGCCAGCTCCCTCCAGGGTTCCGGCACCGGGGAGCTGTTTTTT
>-|-|TRBV10-1|TRBJ2-3
CASSATSVGDTQYF
TGCGCCAGCAGTGCGACTTCGGTAGGAGATACGCAGTATTTT
>TRBD1|-|TRBV5-1|TRBJ1-1
CASSPRTGGAEAFF
TGCGCCAGCAGCCCCCGGACAGGGGGCGCGGAAGCTTTCTTT
>TRBD1|-|TRBV11-2|TRBJ1-3
CASSLRDSPGNTIYF
TGTGCCAGCAGCCTAAGGGACAGCCCTGGAAACACCATATATTTT
>-|-|TRBV6-4|TRBJ1-1
CASSEVSGTEAFF
TGTGCCAGCAGTGAAGTCTCGGGCACTGAAGCTTTCTTT
>TRBD1|-|TRBV30|TRBJ2-7
CAWSGDSYEQYF
TGTGCCTGGAGTGGGGACAGCTACGAGCAGTACTTC
>TRBD2|once|TRBV5-1|TRBJ2-5
CASSLYDGRAGETQYF
TGCGCCAGCAGCTTGTATGACGGGAGGGCCGGGGAGACCCAGTACTTC
>TRBD2|-|TRBV10-1|TRBJ2-7
CATAGPGLGKHEQYF
TGCGCCACCGCCGGGCCGGGACTAGGTAAACACGAGCAGTACTTC
>-|-|TRBV5-1|TRBJ2-6
CASSWDQGGGANVLTF
TGCGCCAGCAGCTGGGACCAGGGGGGTGGGGCCAACGTCCTGACTTTC